This T cell receptor (beta chain) was recovered during a study of blood T cell repertoires in COVID-19. Study-level background: Both acute and convalescent COVID-19 samples were obtained from the United States, Italy and Spain. Sources were T cells, B-cell-depleted T cells, or PBMCs; the material itself was cDNA or gDNA.

Original processing methods: Estimates of nucleated cell counts were drawn from the amplification of reference gene primers. Some clones are missing from TCRdb's copy, which holds only in-frame ones; the method was immunoSEQ multiplex PCR. The V and J calls and clone size come from that table; D and trimming were worked out from the DNA. The sample includes about 530,000 clones, roughly nine tenths seen only once; the top ten take about 8%. Followed longitudinally, the Seattle patients had been enrolled during active infection. Germline CDR1 reads SQVTM; CDR2 reads ANQGSEA. There are 13 residues in the CDR3. Trimming stripped 4 bases from V and 1 base from J, with 10 bases between.

The chain recombines TRBV29-1 with TRBJ1-1; no reliable D call. The source is a woman between 50 and 59 years old with COVID-19, enrolled during active disease. The sample was peripheral blood. This CDR3 is CSVAIGGNTEAFF. In DNA form, the CDR3 reads TGCAGCGTTGCAATCGGCGGGAACACTGAAGCTTTCTTT.